A single sample gave rise to the 10 T cell receptor beta chains below, sequenced in a study of CD8+ T cells in alopecia areata. Described treatment: oral pan-JAK inhibitor, 5-10 mg twice daily. Extracted RNA was reverse transcribed into cDNA, the sequencing template. This table comes from immunoSEQ multiplex PCR, and its TCRdb copy is limited to in-frame clones, with some not included. The top ten clones hold around 4% of a sample with fewer than 250,000 clones, around three fifths of them seen once. The sequences come from CD4+ T cells sorted from blood, collected at week 4, from a patient treated with tofacitinib. All receptors come from a human donor with alopecia areata.

This chain connects TRBV30 to TRBJ1-2; possibly TRBD1 for D (5 bases). The germline V gene has CDR1 GTSNPN and CDR2 SVGIG (reference sequence). The CDR3 spans 16 residues. V was trimmed by 0 bases and J by 3 bases, leaving 17 bases between them. The CDR3 here is CAWSVRTPGTDYGYTF. The CDR3 DNA sequence: TGTGCCTGGAGTGTGAGGACCCCAGGGACCGACTATGGCTACACCTTC.

This chain links TRBV4-2 with TRBJ2-2; D perhaps matches TRBD1 (5 bases). The germline V gene has CDR1 LGHNA and CDR2 YNFKEQ. The CDR3 sequence is 13 residues long. V lost 5 bases, J lost 13 bases, and 17 bases lay in between. The CDR3 loop is CASSSGWGGSLFF. DNA of the CDR3: TGTGCCAGCAGCTCCGGATGGGGCGGTTCGCTGTTTTTT.

Concerning this clone itself: One end of the junction is discordant with germline, which a read error may explain. V and J are TRBV7-7 and TRBJ2-3; the D is unclear. The CDR3 length is 13 residues. Germline V gene data show CDR1 as SSHAT and CDR2 as FNYEAQ (reference sequence). The CDR3 DNA sequence: TGTGCTAGCAGCTTCACAGGCACAGATACGCAGTATTTT. Amino acids: CASSFTGTDTQYF.

The gene calls are TRBV29-1 and TRBJ1-6; TRBD1 matches 8 bases. The CDR3 runs to 14 residues. The germline gives CDR1 SQVTM, CDR2 ANQGSEA. V lost 6 bases and J lost 2; bases outside the gene matches: 3. CDR3 nucleotides: TGCAGCGTAAGGACAGGGCCCTATAATTCACCCCTCCACTTT. This sequence encodes CSVRTGPYNSPLHF.

The chain has TRBV15 and TRBJ2-5; D possibly matches TRBD1 or TRBD2 (7 bases each). The germline CDR1 and CDR2 sequences are LNHNV and YYDKDF (reference sequence). The V end was cut by 5 bases, the J end by 4 bases, with 20 bases between. This CDR3 is built from 16 residues. CDR3 loop: CATSAGAGGGGETQYF. DNA of the CDR3: TGTGCCACCAGCGCGGGAGCAGGGGGGGGTGGAGAGACCCAGTACTTC.

The genes are TRBV6-5 and TRBJ2-2, with D maybe TRBD1 (6 bases). The CDR3 has 15 residues. V was trimmed by 9 bases and J by 8 bases, leaving 22 bases between them. CDR1 and CDR2 (germline): MNHEY, SVGAGI. The CDR3 nucleotides are TGTGCCAGAAAGACTCTCGACAGGCCCCCTGGGGAGCTGTTTTTT. Residues: CARKTLDRPPGELFF.

The rearrangement uses TRBV5-1 and TRBJ2-6; D is uncertain. The CDR3 totals 15 residues. Trimming cost V 0 bases and J 1 base, with 5 bases left between them. Germline V lookup: CDR1 SGHRS, CDR2 YFSETQ. CDR3 DNA sequence: TGCGCCAGCAGCTTGGAAGTGTCTGGGGCCAACGTCCTGACTTTC. Amino acid sequence: CASSLEVSGANVLTF. Full variable domain (missing parts from reference TRBV5-1 and TRBJ2-6): KAGVTQTPRYLIKTRGQQVTLSCSPISGHRSVSWYQQTPGQGLQFLFEYFSETQRNKGNFPGRFSGRQFSNSRSEMNVSTLELGDSALYLCASSLEVSGANVLTFGAGSRLTVL.

V usage is TRBV6-5 and J usage is TRBJ1-4; D uncertain. Germline V CDR1 and CDR2: MNHEY, SVGAGI. Trimming cost V 4 bases and J 5 bases, with 5 bases left between them. The CDR3 spans 12 residues. DNA of the CDR3: TGTGCCAGCAGTTCCTTAAATGAAAAACTGTTTTTT. Translation gives CASSSLNEKLFF.

This clone was observed a handful of times. The chain has TRBV5-1 and TRBJ1-2, with D possibly being TRBD1 (5 bases). CDR3 length: 14 residues. V lost 0 bases, J lost 6 bases, and 12 bases lay in between. Germline assignment: CDR1 SGHRS and CDR2 YFSETQ. The CDR3 sequence: CASSLDRQGHGYTF. The DNA for the CDR3 is TGCGCCAGCAGCTTGGACCGCCAGGGACATGGCTACACCTTC.

This clone was detected a few times. The chain joins TRBV29-1 to TRBJ2-5, with D unresolved. There are 11 residues in the CDR3. Trimming cost V 5 bases and J 5 bases, with 9 bases left between them. Looked up from germline, CDR1 is SQVTM and CDR2 is ANQGSEA. The CDR3, as DNA: TGCAGCGTTTTCGGGCCGGAGACCCAGTACTTC. This codes for CSVFGPETQYF.